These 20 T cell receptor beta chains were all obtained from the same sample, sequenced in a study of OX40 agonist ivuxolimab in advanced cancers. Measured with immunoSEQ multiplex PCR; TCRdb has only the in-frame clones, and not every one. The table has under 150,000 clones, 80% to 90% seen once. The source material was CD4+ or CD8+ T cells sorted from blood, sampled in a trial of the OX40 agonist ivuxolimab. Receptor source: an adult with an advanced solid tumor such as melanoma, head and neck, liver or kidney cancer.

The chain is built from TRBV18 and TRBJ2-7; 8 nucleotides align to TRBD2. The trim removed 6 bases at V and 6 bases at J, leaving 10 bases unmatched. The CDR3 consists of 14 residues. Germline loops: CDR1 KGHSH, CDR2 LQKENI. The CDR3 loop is CASSDQRGRAEQYF. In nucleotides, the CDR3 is TGTGCCAGCTCGGATCAGCGGGGGCGCGCCGAGCAGTACTTC.

In DNA form, the CDR3 reads TGTGCCAGCAGCTTAGGACAGGTCCTCTACAATGAGCAGTTCTTC. Translation: CASSLGQVLYNEQFF. The chain is built from TRBV7-9 and TRBJ2-1; tentatively, D is TRBD1 (6 bases). V was shortened by 1 base and J by 3 bases, with 10 bases between the two germline ends. The CDR3 has 15 amino acids. Germline V gives CDR1 SEHNR, CDR2 FQNEAQ (reference sequence).

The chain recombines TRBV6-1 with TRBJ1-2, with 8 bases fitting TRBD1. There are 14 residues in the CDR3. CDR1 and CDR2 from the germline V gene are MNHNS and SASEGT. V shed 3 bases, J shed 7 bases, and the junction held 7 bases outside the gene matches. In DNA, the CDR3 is TGTGCCAGCAGTGAGACAGGGGTTGTATTTGGCTACACCTTC. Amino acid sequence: CASSETGVVFGYTF.

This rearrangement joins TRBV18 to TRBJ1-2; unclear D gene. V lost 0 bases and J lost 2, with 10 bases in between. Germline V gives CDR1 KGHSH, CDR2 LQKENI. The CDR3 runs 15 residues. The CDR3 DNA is TGTGCCAGCTCACCACCTACCGCCGTAAACTATGGCTACACCTTC. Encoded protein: CASSPPTAVNYGYTF.

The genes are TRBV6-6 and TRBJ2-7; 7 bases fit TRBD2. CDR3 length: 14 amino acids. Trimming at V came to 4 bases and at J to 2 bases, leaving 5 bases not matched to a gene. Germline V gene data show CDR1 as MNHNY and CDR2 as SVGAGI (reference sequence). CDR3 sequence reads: CASSWEGPTYEQYF. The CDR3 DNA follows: TGTGCCAGCAGTTGGGAGGGACCGACCTACGAGCAGTACTTC.

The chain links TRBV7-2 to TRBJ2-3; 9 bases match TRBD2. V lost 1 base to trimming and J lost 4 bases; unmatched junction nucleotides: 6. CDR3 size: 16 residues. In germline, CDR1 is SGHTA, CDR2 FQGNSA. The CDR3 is CASSLVASGVADTQYF. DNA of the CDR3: TGTGCCAGCAGCTTAGTGGCTAGCGGGGTCGCAGATACGCAGTATTTT.

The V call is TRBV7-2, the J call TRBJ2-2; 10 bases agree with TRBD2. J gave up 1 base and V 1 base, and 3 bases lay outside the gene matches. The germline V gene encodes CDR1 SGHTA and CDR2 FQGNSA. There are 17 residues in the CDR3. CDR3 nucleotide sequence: TGTGCCAGCAGCTTAGTGGCTAGCGGGGGGAACACCGGGGAGCTGTTTTTT. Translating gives CASSLVASGGNTGELFF.

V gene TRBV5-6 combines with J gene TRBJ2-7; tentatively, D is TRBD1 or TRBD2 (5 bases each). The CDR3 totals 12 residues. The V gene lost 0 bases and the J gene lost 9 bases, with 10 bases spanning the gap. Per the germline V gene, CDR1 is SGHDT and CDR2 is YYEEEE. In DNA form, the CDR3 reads TGTGCCAGCAGCTTGGCCGAGGGGTCGCAGTACTTC. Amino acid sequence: CASSLAEGSQYF.

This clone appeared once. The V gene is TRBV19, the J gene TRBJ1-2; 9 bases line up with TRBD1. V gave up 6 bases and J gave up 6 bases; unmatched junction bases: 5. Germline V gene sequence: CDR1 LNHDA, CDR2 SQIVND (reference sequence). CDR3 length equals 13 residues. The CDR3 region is CASRTRDRDGYTF. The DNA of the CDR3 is TGTGCCAGTAGGACCCGGGACAGGGATGGCTACACCTTC.

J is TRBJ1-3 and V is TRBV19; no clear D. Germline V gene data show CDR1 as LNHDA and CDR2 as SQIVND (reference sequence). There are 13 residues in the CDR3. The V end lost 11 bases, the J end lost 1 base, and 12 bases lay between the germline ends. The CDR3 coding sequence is TGTGCCGGTTTTGTAAGTTCTGGAAACACCATATATTTT. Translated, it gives CAGFVSSGNTIYF.

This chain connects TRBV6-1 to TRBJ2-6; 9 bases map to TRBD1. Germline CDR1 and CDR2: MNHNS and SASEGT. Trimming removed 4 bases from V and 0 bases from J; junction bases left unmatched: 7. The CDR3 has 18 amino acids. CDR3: CASSGWGQGISGANVLTF. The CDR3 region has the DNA TGTGCCAGCAGTGGTTGGGGACAGGGAATCTCTGGGGCCAACGTCCTGACTTTC.

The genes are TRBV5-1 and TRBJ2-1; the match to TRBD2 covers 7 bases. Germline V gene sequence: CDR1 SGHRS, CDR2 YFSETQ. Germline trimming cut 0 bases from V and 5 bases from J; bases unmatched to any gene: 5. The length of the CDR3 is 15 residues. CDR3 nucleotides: TGCGCCAGCAGCTTGGGGGGGGGAACCCACAATGAGCAGTTCTTC. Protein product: CASSLGGGTHNEQFF.

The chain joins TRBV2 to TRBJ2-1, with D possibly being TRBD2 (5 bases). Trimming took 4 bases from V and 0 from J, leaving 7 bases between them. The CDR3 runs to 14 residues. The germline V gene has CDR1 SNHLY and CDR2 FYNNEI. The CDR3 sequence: CASSGTSSYNEQFF. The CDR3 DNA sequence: TGTGCCAGCAGTGGAACTAGCTCCTACAATGAGCAGTTCTTC.

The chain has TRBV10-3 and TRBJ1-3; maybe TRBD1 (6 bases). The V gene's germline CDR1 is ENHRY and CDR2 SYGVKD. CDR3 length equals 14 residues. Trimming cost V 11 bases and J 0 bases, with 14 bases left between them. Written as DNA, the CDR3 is TGTGCCGCGGGGAAGGGGGACTCTGGAAACACCATATATTTT. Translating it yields CAAGKGDSGNTIYF.

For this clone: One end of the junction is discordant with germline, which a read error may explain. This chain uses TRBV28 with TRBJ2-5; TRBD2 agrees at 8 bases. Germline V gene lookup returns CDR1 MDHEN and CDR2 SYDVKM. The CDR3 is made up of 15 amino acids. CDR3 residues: CASRLGGGLQETQYF. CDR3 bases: TGTGCCAGCCGTTTAGGCGGGGGGTTACAAGAGACCCAGTACTTC. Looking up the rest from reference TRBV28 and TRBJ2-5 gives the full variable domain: DVKVTQSSRYLVKRTGEKVFLECVQDMDHENMFWYRQDPGLGLRLIYFSYDVKMKEKGDIPEGYSVSREKKERFSLILESASTNQTSMYLCASRLGGGLQETQYFGPGTRLLVL.

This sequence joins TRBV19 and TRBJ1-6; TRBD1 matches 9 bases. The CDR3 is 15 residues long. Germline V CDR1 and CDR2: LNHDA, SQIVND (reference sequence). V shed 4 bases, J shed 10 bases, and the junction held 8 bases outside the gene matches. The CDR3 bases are TGTGCCAGTAGTACTACCGGGACAGGGAGATCACCCCTCCACTTT. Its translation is CASSTTGTGRSPLHF. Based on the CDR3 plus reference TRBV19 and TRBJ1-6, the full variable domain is DGGITQSPKYLFRKEGQNVTLSCEQNLNHDAMYWYRQDPGQGLRLIYYSQIVNDFQKGDIAEGYSVSREKKESFPLTVTSAQKNPTAFYLCASSTTGTGRSPLHFGNGTRLTVT.

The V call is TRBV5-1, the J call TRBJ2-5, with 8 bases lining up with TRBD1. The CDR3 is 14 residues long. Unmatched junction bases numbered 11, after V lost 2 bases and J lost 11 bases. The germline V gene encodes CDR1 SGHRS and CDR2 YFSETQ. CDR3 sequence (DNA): TGCGCCAGCAGCTTTGACAGGGGCCCTAGGGAGCAGTACTTC. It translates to CASSFDRGPREQYF.

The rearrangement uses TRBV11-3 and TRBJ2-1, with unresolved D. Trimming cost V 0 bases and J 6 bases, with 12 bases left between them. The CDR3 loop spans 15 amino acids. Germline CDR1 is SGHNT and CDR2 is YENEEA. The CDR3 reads CASSLDDGSSNEQFF. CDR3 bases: TGTGCCAGCAGCTTAGATGACGGTTCCAGCAATGAGCAGTTCTTC.

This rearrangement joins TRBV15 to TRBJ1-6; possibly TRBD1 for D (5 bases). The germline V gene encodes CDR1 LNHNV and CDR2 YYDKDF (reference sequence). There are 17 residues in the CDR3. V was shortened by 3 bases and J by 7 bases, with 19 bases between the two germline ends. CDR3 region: CATSRANTGGGNSPLHF. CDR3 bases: TGTGCCACCAGCAGGGCCAATACGGGGGGAGGAAATTCACCCCTCCACTTT. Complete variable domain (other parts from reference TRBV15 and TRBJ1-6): DAMVIQNPRYQVTQFGKPVTLSCSQTLNHNVMYWYQQKSSQAPKLLFHYYDKDFNNEADTPDNFQSRRPNTSFCFLDIRSPGLGDTAMYLCATSRANTGGGNSPLHFGNGTRLTVT.

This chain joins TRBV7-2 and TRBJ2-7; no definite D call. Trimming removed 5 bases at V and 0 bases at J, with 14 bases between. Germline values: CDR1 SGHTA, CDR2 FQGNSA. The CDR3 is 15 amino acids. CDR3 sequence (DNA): TGTGCCAGCAGCCCTTTAGCTGGGGTCTCCTACGAGCAGTACTTC. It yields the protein CASSPLAGVSYEQYF.